The sequence of this TCR beta chain was determined in a study of OX40 agonist ivuxolimab in advanced cancers. Study background: Ivuxolimab was administered intravenously to patients at 0.01 to 10 mg/kg every 2 weeks. Eligibility rules accepted prior anti-PD-1, anti-PD-L1 or anti-CTLA-4 therapy, and under 45% had some. Dose-escalation patients suffered from hepatocellular carcinoma, melanoma, renal cell or head and neck cancer.

The germline V and J ends were trimmed by 2 bases and 2 bases, with 13 bases remaining between them. The CDR3 is made up of 16 amino acids. Germline V lookup: CDR1 LNHDA, CDR2 SQIVND (reference sequence). Only in-frame clones appear in the TCRdb table, and some are missing; sequencing was by immunoSEQ multiplex PCR. Counted here are about 36,000 clones, about 88% occurring once; the ten biggest clones make up 9.5% to 15%. The specimen comprised CD4+ or CD8+ T cells sorted from blood, sampled in a trial of the OX40 agonist ivuxolimab. This chain connects TRBV19 to TRBJ1-5, with D perhaps TRBD1 (5 bases). This receptor was identified in an adult with an advanced solid tumor such as melanoma, head and neck, liver or kidney cancer. CDR3 nucleotides: TGTGCCAGTAGTATACCCCTCGGGGGAGGCAATCAGCCCCAGCATTTT. This encodes CASSIPLGGGNQPQHF.